A selection of T cell receptor beta chains follows, all from one sample in a study of response to subunit inactivated influenza vaccine. A single record per CDR3 protein comes from TCRdb applying MiXCR to the RT-PCR reads. Of 700,000 to 900,000 distinct CDR3 sequences in the sample, 21% were seen once. This specimen was PBMCs from blood, taken roughly 5 days after vaccination. The receptors shown here come from a man aged 45 to 65 who received an inactivated influenza vaccine. Both conserved end residues are part of each CDR3.

TRBJ2-7 TRBV6-2/TRBV6-3 CASSQQGAASYEQYF
TRBJ2-7 TRBV9 CASSVVGTSGAEQYF
TRBJ2-3 TRBV27 CASGREIYRGTLQYF
TRBJ1-1 TRBV7-9 CASSLGSPRATEAFF
TRBJ1-1 TRBV19 CASSSSAPLNTEAFF
TRBJ2-7 TRBV7-3 CASSSDSNKGEQYF
TRBJ2-2 TRBV20-1 CSARQGNTGELFF
TRBJ2-7 TRBV4-3 CASSQESGRGSYEQYF
TRBJ2-5 TRBV7-8 CASSYRVREETQYF
TRBJ2-1 TRBV15 CATSAGLAAYNGQFF
TRBJ2-1 TRBV6-2/TRBV6-3 CASSYGPGGYNEQFF
TRBJ2-5 TRBV20-1 CSARSEDQETQYF
TRBJ2-7 TRBV6-1 CSTRRGTRSYEQYF